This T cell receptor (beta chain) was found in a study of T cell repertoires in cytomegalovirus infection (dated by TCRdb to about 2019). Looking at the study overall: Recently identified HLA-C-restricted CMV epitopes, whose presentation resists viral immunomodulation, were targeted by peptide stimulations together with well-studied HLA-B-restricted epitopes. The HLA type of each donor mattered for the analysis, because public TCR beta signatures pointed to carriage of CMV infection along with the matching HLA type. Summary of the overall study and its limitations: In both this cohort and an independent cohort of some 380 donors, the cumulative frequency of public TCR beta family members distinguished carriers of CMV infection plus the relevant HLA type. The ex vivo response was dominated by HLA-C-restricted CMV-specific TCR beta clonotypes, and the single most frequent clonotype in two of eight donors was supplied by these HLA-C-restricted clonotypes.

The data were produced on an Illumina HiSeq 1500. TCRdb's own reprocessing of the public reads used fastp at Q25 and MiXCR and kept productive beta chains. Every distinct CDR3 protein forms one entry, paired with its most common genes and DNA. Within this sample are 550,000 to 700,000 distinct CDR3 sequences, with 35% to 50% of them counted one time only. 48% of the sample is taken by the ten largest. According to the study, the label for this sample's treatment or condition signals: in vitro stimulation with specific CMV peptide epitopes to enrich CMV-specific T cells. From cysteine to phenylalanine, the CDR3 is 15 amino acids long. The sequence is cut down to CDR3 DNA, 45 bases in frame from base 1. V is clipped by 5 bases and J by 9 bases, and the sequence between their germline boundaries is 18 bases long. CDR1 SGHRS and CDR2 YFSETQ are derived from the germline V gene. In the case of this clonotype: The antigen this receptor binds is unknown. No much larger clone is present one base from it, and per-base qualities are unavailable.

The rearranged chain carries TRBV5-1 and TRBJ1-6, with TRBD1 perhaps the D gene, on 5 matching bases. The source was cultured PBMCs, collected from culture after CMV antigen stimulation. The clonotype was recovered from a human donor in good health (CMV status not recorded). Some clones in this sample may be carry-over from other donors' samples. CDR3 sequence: CASSLAGDEGSPLHF. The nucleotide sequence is TGCGCCAGCAGTCTGGCCGGGGACGAGGGTTCACCCCTCCACTTT. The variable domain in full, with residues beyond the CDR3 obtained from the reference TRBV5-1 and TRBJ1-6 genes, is KAGVTQTPRYLIKTRGQQVTLSCSPISGHRSVSWYQQTPGQGLQFLFEYFSETQRNKGNFPGRFSGRQFSNSRSEMNVSTLELGDSALYLCASSLAGDEGSPLHFGNGTRLTVT.